Sequencing of this T cell receptor beta chain was carried out in a study of T cell changes during pregnancy in multiple sclerosis. Data came from immunoSEQ multiplex PCR; TCRdb stores just in-frame clones and leaves some out. The data show roughly 72,000 clones, approximately 94% seen once. V was shortened by 4 bases and J by 2 bases, with 13 bases between the two germline ends. Germline CDR1 and CDR2: SGHRS and YFSETQ. CDR3 length: 14 residues. This clonotype was sampled from a female donor with multiple sclerosis, enrolled in a pregnancy study. The material was CD4+ T cells from peripheral blood mononuclear cells, obtained before pregnancy. This chain connects TRBV5-1 to TRBJ2-7, with D uncertain. The DNA for the CDR3 is TGCGCCAGCAGCACCTCCCAAACTACCTACGAGCAGTACTTC. Its translation: CASSTSQTTYEQYF.